This TCR beta chain derives from a study of blood T cell repertoires in COVID-19. Germline V gene sequence: CDR1 MGHRA, CDR2 YSYEKL. V gave up 4 bases and J gave up 4 bases; unmatched junction bases: 1. The CDR3 totals 13 residues. Clones were read by immunoSEQ multiplex PCR, and TCRdb kept only the in-frame ones, dropping some. The sample includes roughly 90,000 clones, approximately 85% of them seen just once. The source material was peripheral blood. The chain combines TRBV4-1 with TRBJ2-7; 10 bases match TRBD1. The clonotype was recovered from a woman over 75 with COVID-19, enrolled during active disease. The CDR3 DNA reads as TGCGCCAGCAGCCGGGACAGGGGTTACGAGCAGTACTTC. As protein: CASSRDRGYEQYF.